This paragraph reports one TCR beta chain. The data were taken from a study of blood T cell repertoires in COVID-19. Study-wide context: T cells, B-cell-depleted T cells, or PBMCs supplied cDNA or gDNA.

Germline CDR1 SNHLY, CDR2 FYNNEI. V was pared by 7 bases and J by 8 bases, with 16 bases of the junction left unmatched. The CDR3 is made up of 15 amino acids. Authors' analysis steps: How many nucleated cells were present was estimated from reference gene primer amplification. Clones were sequenced by immunoSEQ multiplex PCR, and TCRdb holds only the in-frame ones, with some missing. The D gene and trimming were derived from the DNA, and the V and J assignments and clone size from that table. The top ten clones hold around 0.91% of a sample with 380,000 or so clones, roughly 90% of them seen once. The specimen was PBMCs or T cells enriched from blood (not recorded which). The clonotype was recovered from a woman under 40 with acute COVID-19. The V and J genes are TRBV2 and TRBJ1-2; 7 bases match TRBD1. CDR3 sequence reads: CASTRRGRGLKGYTF. For the CDR3, the DNA is TGTGCCAGCACGCGCCGGGGCAGGGGGTTGAAGGGCTACACCTTC.